The rows below give T cell receptor beta chains drawn from one sample of a study of siplizumab effects on memory and regulatory T cells. The protocol was immunoSEQ multiplex PCR, while the TCRdb copy is restricted to in-frame clones and leaves out a portion. The sample records 85,000 to 130,000 clones, about 90% being singletons. Sequencing input: CD4+ T cells sorted from blood. These receptors all stem from a human donor in good health. Some clones in this sample may be carry-over from other donors' samples. CDR3s include the opening cysteine and the closing phenylalanine or tryptophan. D genes are given only for firm matches. Some rows have no size entry. The others give once, few or many, or a class for an expanded clone.

NA	TRBV6-5	TRBD1	TRBJ2-7	TGTGCCAGCAGAACAACCGGGACAGGGCCCTACGAGCAGTACTTC	CASRTTGTGPYEQYF
NA	TRBV29-1	TRBD1	TRBJ1-4	TGCAGCGTTGATGGGACAGGGGGTGAAAAACTGTTTTTT	CSVDGTGGEKLFF
once	TRBV2	NA	TRBJ1-2	TGTGCCAGCAGTGACAGCGGGGGCTCTCGGGGCTACACCTTC	CASSDSGGSRGYTF
once	TRBV5-1	NA	TRBJ2-5	TGCGCCAGCAGCCCGCTCTATAGCGGAGAAGGGGAGACCCAGTACTTC	CASSPLYSGEGETQYF
once	TRBV7-9	TRBD2	TRBJ2-7	TGTGCCAGCAGCTCCCTGGGACTAGCGCCGTACGAGCAGTACTTC	CASSSLGLAPYEQYF
NA	TRBV5-1	TRBD2	TRBJ2-5	TGCGCCAGCAGCTTGGGGACTAGCGGGAGCAAACAAGAGACCCAGTACTTC	CASSLGTSGSKQETQYF
NA	TRBV29-1	NA	TRBJ2-1	TGCAGCGCCCAATCCTCCTACAATGAGCAGTTCTTC	CSAQSSYNEQFF
NA	TRBV9	NA	TRBJ2-7	TGTGCCAGCAGCGTAGCGGGAACCACTCCCTACGAGCAGTACTTC	CASSVAGTTPYEQYF
once	TRBV7-3	TRBD2	TRBJ2-2	TGTGCCAGCAGCTTAGCCCTAGCGGGAGTTACCGGGGAGCTGTTTTTT	CASSLALAGVTGELFF
NA	TRBV14	NA	TRBJ1-1	TGTGCCAGCAGCCAAGTGGGACGGATGAACACTGAAGCTTTCTTT	CASSQVGRMNTEAFF
NA	TRBV7-9	TRBD2	TRBJ2-1	TGTGCCAGCAGCCGACCAGCGGGAGGGCGCAATGAGCAGTTCTTC	CASSRPAGGRNEQFF
NA	TRBV15	NA	TRBJ1-3	TGTGCCACCAGCACAAGACAGTCCGGAAACACCATATATTTT	CATSTRQSGNTIYF
NA	TRBV19	NA	TRBJ2-7	TGTGCCAGTAGTATCTTGGTGACAAATCAGGTCTACGAGCAGTACTTC	CASSILVTNQVYEQYF
NA	TRBV7-3	TRBD2	TRBJ2-1	TGTGCCAGCAGTCCGGAGCGGGAGTACTCTGAGCAGTTCTTC	CASSPEREYSEQFF
NA	TRBV28	TRBD1	TRBJ1-5	TGTGCCAGCAGTTTGGGGACAGGATTTGATCAGCCCCAGCATTTT	CASSLGTGFDQPQHF
NA	TRBV4-1	NA	TRBJ1-1	TGCGCCAGCAGCCAAGTAGTCAGGGAGGAAGGAGCTTTCTTT	CASSQVVREEGAFF
NA	TRBV28	NA	TRBJ2-5	TGTGCCAGCATCCCAGCAGGGGGAGGTGAGACCCAGTACTTC	CASIPAGGGETQYF
NA	TRBV19	NA	TRBJ1-5	TGTGCCACCGGTACAGGGACGGGCAATCAGCCCCAGCATTTT	CATGTGTGNQPQHF
NA	TRBV11-2	NA	TRBJ1-5	TGTGCCAGCAGCTTCCTACGGGGAGTTGGCAATCAGCCCCAGCATTTT	CASSFLRGVGNQPQHF
once	TRBV18	NA	TRBJ2-2	TGTGCCAGCTCACCCCGGGACCCAGGGAACACCGGGGAGCTGTTTTTT	CASSPRDPGNTGELFF